A single sample gave rise to the 30 T cell receptor beta chains below, sequenced in a study of patients and donors after allogeneic stem cell transplantation. TCRdb reanalysed the RT-PCR reads using MiXCR and keeps one entry per CDR3 protein. Here the sample spans about 960,000 distinct CDR3 sequences, 15% to 20% being singletons. Sequenced material: blood, either unsorted or a sorted T cell fraction (not recorded which). Every receptor here comes from a human donor who was either an allogeneic HSCT recipient or a stem cell or donor lymphocyte infusion donor (not recorded which). It is not recorded whose cells these are; they may come from a transplant donor.

There are a few counts of this clonotype. The chain recombines TRBV4-1 with TRBJ2-7; D gene ambiguous. Trimming stripped 1 base from V and 6 bases from J, with 13 bases between. This CDR3 is built from 14 residues. The germline gives CDR1 MGHRA, CDR2 YSYEKL. The CDR3 coding sequence is TGCGCCAGCAGCCAAGTCTTTTACAACGGCGAGCAGTACTTC. As protein: CASSQVFYNGEQYF.

The chain combines TRBV10-3 with TRBJ2-5; D is perhaps TRBD2 (6 bases). The CDR3 loop spans 18 amino acids. V was pared by 3 bases and J by 0 bases, with 20 bases between. CDR1 is ENHRY and CDR2 is SYGVKD in the germline V gene. The CDR3 is CAISDSRNTAGHQETQYF. In DNA, the CDR3 is TGTGCCATCAGTGACAGTCGGAACACGGCGGGGCACCAAGAGACCCAGTACTTC.

With regard to this clonotype: The junction departs from germline at one end; a sequencing error may be responsible. The chain recombines TRBV6-1 with TRBJ1-2, with 7 bases fitting TRBD1. Germline CDR1 MNHNS, CDR2 SASEGT. The length of the CDR3 is 15 residues. The chain's CDR3 is CASREGTANDYGYTF. The CDR3 region has the DNA TGTGCCAGCCGTGAGGGGACAGCTAATGACTATGGCTACACCTTC.

This clonotype has more than one count but fewer than ten. The genes are TRBV12-3 or TRBV12-4 and TRBJ2-3; 9 bases align to TRBD2. V dropped 3 bases and J dropped 2; count of bases not matched to a gene: 3. The CDR3 totals 15 residues. The CDR3 DNA reads as TGTGCCAGCAGTTTCAAGCGGGGGGCCACAGATACGCAGTATTTT. Encoded protein: CASSFKRGATDTQYF.

The chain employs TRBV7-2 and TRBJ1-2; D is possibly TRBD1 (6 bases). Trimming shortened V by 2 bases and J by 2 bases, and 18 bases separated the two germline ends. Germline CDR1 SGHTA, CDR2 FQGNSA. The CDR3 extends over 17 amino acids. CDR3 region: CASSLKLGGRMNYGYTF. Here the CDR3 DNA reads TGTGCCAGCAGCTTAAAACTGGGGGGGCGGATGAACTATGGCTACACCTTC.

The V gene is TRBV10-3, the J gene TRBJ1-2, with D uncertain. The CDR3 totals 14 residues. Germline values: CDR1 ENHRY, CDR2 SYGVKD. Trimming took off 7 bases at V and 1 base at J, with 13 bases between the two ends. The CDR3 sequence is CAITAESYNYGYTF. In DNA, the CDR3 is TGTGCCATCACCGCGGAGAGCTATAACTATGGCTACACCTTC.

The genes are TRBV12-3 or TRBV12-4 and TRBJ1-2; TRBD1 agrees at 10 bases. The CDR3 is made up of 12 amino acids. The trim removed 5 bases at V and 7 bases at J, leaving 1 base unmatched. For the CDR3, the DNA is TGTGCCAGCAGTGACAGGGGGCTTGGCTACACCTTC. It codes for CASSDRGLGYTF.

This clonotype has more than one count but fewer than ten. The chain uses TRBV6-2 or TRBV6-3 and TRBJ2-1, with no clear D. Germline values: CDR1 MNHEY, CDR2 SVGEGT. Between the trimmed V and J ends, which lost 0 bases and 4 bases, there was a span of 16 bases. The CDR3 length is 17 residues. CDR3 protein: CASSYSYSPVDYNEQFF. The CDR3 DNA reads TGTGCCAGCAGTTACTCGTACAGCCCGGTTGATTACAATGAGCAGTTCTTC.

The V and J genes are TRBV7-9 and TRBJ1-1, with 7 bases lining up with TRBD1. Germline CDR1 reads SEHNR; CDR2 reads FQNEAQ (reference sequence). V dropped 5 bases and J dropped 6; count of bases not matched to a gene: 6. The CDR3 loop spans 13 amino acids. CDR3 bases: TGTGCCAGCAGCCTCAAGACAGGGTCTGAAGCTTTCTTT. It encodes CASSLKTGSEAFF.

This chain links TRBV11-3 with TRBJ2-2, with D uncertain. The CDR3 loop spans 14 amino acids. Germline V gives CDR1 SGHNT, CDR2 YENEEA. V was shortened by 6 bases and J by 6 bases, with 14 bases between the two germline ends. The DNA of the CDR3 is TGTGCCAGCAGTCTCCCGCAAGGTGCCGGGGAGCTGTTTTTT. Translation gives CASSLPQGAGELFF.

The chain links TRBV4-1 to TRBJ2-2; no clear D gene. The CDR3 is 13 amino acids. Germline V lookup: CDR1 MGHRA, CDR2 YSYEKL. V lost 0 bases and J lost 8, with 7 bases in between. The CDR3: CASSQDEAGELFF. Here the CDR3 DNA reads TGCGCCAGCAGCCAAGATGAGGCAGGGGAGCTGTTTTTT.

This chain uses TRBV7-8 with TRBJ2-2, with D possibly being TRBD2 (5 bases). The CDR3 length is 15 residues. CDR1 and CDR2 (germline): SGHVS, FQNEAQ. V dropped 6 bases and J dropped 5 bases, with 16 bases sitting between them. In DNA, the CDR3 is TGTGCCAGCAGGGTTAAACTAGACGGGACCGGGGAGCTGTTTTTT. Protein product: CASRVKLDGTGELFF.

This clonotype was observed a handful of times. CDR3: CASGDTSRWQQYF. CDR3 DNA: TGTGCCAGCGGGGACACCTCACGATGGCAGCAGTACTTC. J is TRBJ2-7 and V is TRBV28, with TRBD1 as a possible D gene (6 bases). The CDR3 spans 13 residues. Between the trimmed V and J ends, which lost 8 bases and 8 bases, there was a span of 19 bases. The germline V gene encodes CDR1 MDHEN and CDR2 SYDVKM.

The V gene is TRBV19, the J gene TRBJ2-7; D possibly corresponds to TRBD1 (5 bases). The germline V gene has CDR1 LNHDA and CDR2 SQIVND (reference sequence). Trimming took 6 bases from V and 2 from J, leaving 11 bases between them. The CDR3 totals 13 residues. This CDR3 reads CASRQTATYEQYF. CDR3 bases: TGTGCCAGTAGGCAGACAGCCACCTACGAGCAGTACTTC.

There are a few counts of this clonotype. The rearrangement uses TRBV15 and TRBJ2-7, with 8 nucleotides matching TRBD1. J was trimmed by 0 bases and V by 5 bases; bases with no gene match: 9. The CDR3 sequence is 16 residues long. Looked up from germline, CDR1 is LNHNV and CDR2 is YYDKDF (reference sequence). This CDR3 is CATSLSSGTGSYEQYF. For the CDR3, the DNA is TGTGCCACCAGCCTAAGTTCCGGGACAGGCTCCTACGAGCAGTACTTC.

This clonotype was detected only once. The V and J genes are TRBV30 and TRBJ2-5; 7 bases agree with TRBD2. V was pared by 0 bases and J by 6 bases, with 13 bases of the junction left unmatched. The CDR3 is made up of 16 amino acids. Germline V gene lookup returns CDR1 GTSNPN and CDR2 SVGIG (reference sequence). CDR3 region: CAWSVRMPAGAKTQYF. DNA for the CDR3: TGTGCCTGGAGTGTACGAATGCCGGCGGGAGCCAAGACCCAGTACTTC.

This clonotype was counted only a few times. The rearrangement joins TRBV4-1 to TRBJ2-7; tentative D call: TRBD1 (6 bases). CDR1 and CDR2 (germline): MGHRA, YSYEKL. The CDR3 is 14 residues long. Trimming removed 1 base at V and 2 bases at J, with 9 bases between. The CDR3 sequence: CASSQGEGAYEQYF. CDR3 coding DNA: TGCGCCAGCAGCCAAGGAGAGGGGGCCTACGAGCAGTACTTC.

In this sample, this clonotype turned up a few times. The CDR3 sequence is CASNNLNTEAFF. CDR3 in DNA: TGCGCCAGCAACAATTTGAACACTGAAGCTTTCTTT. The chain is built from TRBV5-1 and TRBJ1-1; D gene uncertain. V was cut by 6 bases and J by 0 bases, with 6 bases left in between. The germline CDR1 and CDR2 sequences are SGHRS and YFSETQ. This CDR3 has 12 residues. The variable domain in full, with the rest retrieved from reference TRBV5-1 and TRBJ1-1, is KAGVTQTPRYLIKTRGQQVTLSCSPISGHRSVSWYQQTPGQGLQFLFEYFSETQRNKGNFPGRFSGRQFSNSRSEMNVSTLELGDSALYLCASNNLNTEAFFGQGTRLTVV.

This clonotype was counted between two and nine times. J is TRBJ1-5 and V is TRBV12-3 or TRBV12-4; D not certain. V was clipped by 4 bases and J by 8 bases, with 12 bases between them. There are 13 residues in the CDR3. DNA for the CDR3: TGTGCCAGCAGTTCGGTAGGGTTGAAGCCCCAGCATTTT. It translates to CASSSVGLKPQHF.

The V call is TRBV5-1, the J call TRBJ2-3; 16 bases fit TRBD2. CDR3 size: 19 residues. In germline, CDR1 is SGHRS, CDR2 YFSETQ. V lost 4 bases and J lost 4; bases outside the gene matches: 12. The CDR3 nucleotides are TGCGCCAGCAGCCCCGGGACTAGCGGGAGGGCCAGAGGTGCAGATACGCAGTATTTT. It yields the protein CASSPGTSGRARGADTQYF.

The J gene is TRBJ2-1, the V gene TRBV20-1; 10 positions agree with TRBD2. CDR1 DFQATT and CDR2 SNEGSKA come from the germline V gene (reference sequence). V was pared by 7 bases and J by 7 bases, with 7 bases of the junction left unmatched. The CDR3 runs to 13 residues. CDR3 in amino acids: CSVERGGRNEQFF. The CDR3 DNA sequence: TGCAGTGTTGAGCGGGGGGGCCGGAATGAGCAGTTCTTC.

The chain uses TRBV5-1 and TRBJ1-4; tentative D call: TRBD1 (6 bases). This CDR3 has 15 residues. V lost 1 base and J lost 5, with 12 bases in between. Germline V lookup: CDR1 SGHRS, CDR2 YFSETQ. As DNA, the CDR3 is TGCGCCAGCAGCTTGCCAGGGGTCACCAATGAAAAACTGTTTTTT. The encoded protein is CASSLPGVTNEKLFF.

This clonotype has only a few counts. The V gene is TRBV4-2, the J gene TRBJ2-1; maybe TRBD2 (6 bases). Germline V gives CDR1 LGHNA, CDR2 YNFKEQ. The V end was cut by 0 bases, the J end by 7 bases, with 16 bases between. This CDR3 has 16 residues. CDR3 sequence (DNA): TGTGCCAGCAGCCAAGATATGGGACTTAGAGTGAATGAGCAGTTCTTC. It specifies CASSQDMGLRVNEQFF.

This clonotype was seen only a few times. V gene TRBV20-1 combines with J gene TRBJ2-1, with 11 bases matching TRBD2. The CDR3 has 12 residues. Germline trimming cut 1 base from V and 15 bases from J; bases unmatched to any gene: 5. Germline values: CDR1 DFQATT, CDR2 SNEGSKA (reference sequence). The CDR3 loop reads CSARVTSGSRFF. The CDR3, as DNA: TGCAGTGCTAGAGTTACTAGCGGGAGTAGGTTCTTC.

As DNA, the CDR3 is TGTGCCTGGAGTCCCACGGTGCTAGCCCGTGGGGCCAACGTCCTGACTTTC. Encoded protein: CAWSPTVLARGANVLTF. The chain recombines TRBV30 with TRBJ2-6; a possible D gene is TRBD2 (5 bases). The CDR3 length is 17 residues. Germline loops: CDR1 GTSNPN, CDR2 SVGIG (reference sequence). The V and J ends lost 2 bases and 3 bases respectively, with 17 bases between them.

This clonotype was counted between two and nine times. The chain uses TRBV4-3 and TRBJ2-3; no clear D. The germline CDR1 and CDR2 sequences are LGHNA and YSLEER. V dropped 1 base and J dropped 3 bases, with 14 bases sitting between them. This CDR3 has 16 amino acids. The CDR3 reads CASSQAQAPGTDTQYF. DNA of the CDR3: TGCGCCAGCAGCCAAGCGCAGGCCCCTGGGACAGATACGCAGTATTTT.

In its sample, this clonotype was seen many times. The chain links TRBV12-3 or TRBV12-4 to TRBJ1-2; tentative D call: TRBD1 (5 bases). The CDR3 is 14 amino acids. V was shortened by 5 bases and J by 5 bases, with 15 bases between the two germline ends. In nucleotides, the CDR3 is TGTGCCAGCAGTCTACTGACTAAGGGGTATGGCTACACCTTC. Translation: CASSLLTKGYGYTF.

CDR3: CASSLTGEGTGELFF. For the CDR3, the DNA is TGTGCCAGCAGCTTGACGGGGGAGGGCACCGGGGAGCTGTTTTTT. The chain joins TRBV5-6 to TRBJ2-2, with 7 positions matching TRBD2. Per germline, CDR1 SGHDT and CDR2 YYEEEE. The CDR3 runs 15 residues. The junction had 4 bases not matched to a gene; V was cut back by 1 base and J by 4 bases.

V usage is TRBV27 and J usage is TRBJ1-2; 8 bases align to TRBD1. The V segment lost 6 bases and the J segment 4 bases; nucleotides outside the gene matches: 19. The germline V gene has CDR1 MNHEY and CDR2 SMNVEV (reference sequence). The CDR3 loop spans 18 amino acids. CDR3 protein: CASRTYLRQGIRGYGYTF. DNA for the CDR3: TGTGCCAGCAGGACTTATTTGAGACAGGGGATTCGGGGCTATGGCTACACCTTC.

The chain employs TRBV24-1 and TRBJ1-5; 11 nucleotides match TRBD1. This CDR3 region has 19 residues. V lost 4 bases to trimming and J lost 5 bases; unmatched junction nucleotides: 15. Germline V lookup: CDR1 KGHDR, CDR2 SFDVKD. CDR3 region: CATSDAGQGAGFYDQPQHF. The CDR3 nucleotides read TGTGCCACCAGTGACGCTGGACAGGGGGCCGGGTTCTACGATCAGCCCCAGCATTTT.